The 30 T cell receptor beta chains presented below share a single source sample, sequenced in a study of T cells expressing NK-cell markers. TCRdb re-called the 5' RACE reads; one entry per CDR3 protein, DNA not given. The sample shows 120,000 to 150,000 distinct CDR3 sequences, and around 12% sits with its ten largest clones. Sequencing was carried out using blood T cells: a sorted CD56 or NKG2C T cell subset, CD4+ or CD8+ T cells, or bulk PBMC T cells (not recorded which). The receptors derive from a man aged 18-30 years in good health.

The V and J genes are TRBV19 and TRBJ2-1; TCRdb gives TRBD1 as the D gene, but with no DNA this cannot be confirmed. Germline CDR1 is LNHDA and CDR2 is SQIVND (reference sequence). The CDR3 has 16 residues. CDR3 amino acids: CASSPMTGSSYNEQFF. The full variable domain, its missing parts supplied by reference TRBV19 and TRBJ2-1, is DGGITQSPKYLFRKEGQNVTLSCEQNLNHDAMYWYRQDPGQGLRLIYYSQIVNDFQKGDIAEGYSVSREKKESFPLTVTSAQKNPTAFYLCASSPMTGSSYNEQFFGPGTRLTVL.

CDR3 sequence reads: CASSPDPYQLAGISDTQYF. This chain connects TRBV11-2 to TRBJ2-3; TCRdb returns TRBD2, unconfirmable since there is no DNA. The CDR3 consists of 19 residues. In germline, CDR1 is SGHAT, CDR2 FQNNGV.

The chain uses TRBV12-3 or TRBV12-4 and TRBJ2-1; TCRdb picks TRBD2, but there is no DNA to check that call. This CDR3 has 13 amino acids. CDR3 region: CASSPGTAGWEFF.

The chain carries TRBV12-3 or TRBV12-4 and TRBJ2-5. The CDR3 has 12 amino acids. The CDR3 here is CASSRAGETQYF.

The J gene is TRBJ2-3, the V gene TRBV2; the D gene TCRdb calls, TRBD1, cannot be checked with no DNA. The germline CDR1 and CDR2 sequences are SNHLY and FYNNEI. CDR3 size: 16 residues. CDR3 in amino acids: CASSEPRVYATDTQYF.

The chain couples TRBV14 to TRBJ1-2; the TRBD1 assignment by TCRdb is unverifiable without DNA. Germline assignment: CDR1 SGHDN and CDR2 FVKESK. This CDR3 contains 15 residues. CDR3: CASSQVSQGIEGYTF.

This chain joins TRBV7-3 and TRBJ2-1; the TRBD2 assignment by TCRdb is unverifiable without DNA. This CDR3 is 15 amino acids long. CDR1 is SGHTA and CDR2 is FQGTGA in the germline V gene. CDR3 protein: CASSALAGDLFEQFF.

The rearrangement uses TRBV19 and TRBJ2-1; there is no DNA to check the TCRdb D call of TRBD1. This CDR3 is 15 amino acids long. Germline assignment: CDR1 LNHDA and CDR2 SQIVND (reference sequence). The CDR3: CASSTGGRFGYDQFF.

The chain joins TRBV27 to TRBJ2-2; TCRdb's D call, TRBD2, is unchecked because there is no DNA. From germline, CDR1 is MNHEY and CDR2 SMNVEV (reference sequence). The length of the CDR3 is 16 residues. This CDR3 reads CASSLLAVANTGELFF.

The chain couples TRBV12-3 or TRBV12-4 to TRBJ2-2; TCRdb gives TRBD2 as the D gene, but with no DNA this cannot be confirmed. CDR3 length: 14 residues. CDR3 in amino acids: CASGGEGGAGELFF.

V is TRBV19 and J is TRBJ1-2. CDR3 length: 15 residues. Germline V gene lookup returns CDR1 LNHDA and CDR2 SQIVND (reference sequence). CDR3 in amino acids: CATKSIEARVGGYTF.

The CDR3 protein is CASSYRDRNNEQFF. The V call is TRBV5-1, the J call TRBJ2-1; the D call from TCRdb, TRBD1, cannot be confirmed without DNA. Germline assignment: CDR1 SGHRS and CDR2 YFSETQ. The CDR3 has 14 amino acids.

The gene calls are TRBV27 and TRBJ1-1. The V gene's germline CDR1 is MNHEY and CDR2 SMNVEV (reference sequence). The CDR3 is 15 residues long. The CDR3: CASSLYGGSGTEAFF.

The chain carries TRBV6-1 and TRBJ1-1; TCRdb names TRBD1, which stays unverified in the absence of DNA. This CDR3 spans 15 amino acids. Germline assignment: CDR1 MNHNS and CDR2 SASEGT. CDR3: CASLRGDSLNTEAFF.

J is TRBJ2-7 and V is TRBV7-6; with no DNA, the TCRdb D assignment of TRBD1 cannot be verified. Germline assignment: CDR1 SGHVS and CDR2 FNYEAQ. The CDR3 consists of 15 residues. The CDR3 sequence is CASSYGPGRDYEQYF. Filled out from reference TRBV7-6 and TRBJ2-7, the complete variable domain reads GAGVSQSPRYKVTKRGQDVALRCDPISGHVSLYWYRQALGQGPEFLTYFNYEAQQDKSGLPNDRFSAERPEGSISTLTIQRTEQRDSAMYRCASSYGPGRDYEQYFGPGTRLTVT.

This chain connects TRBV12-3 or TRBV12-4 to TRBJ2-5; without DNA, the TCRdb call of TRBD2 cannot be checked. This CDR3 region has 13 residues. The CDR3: CASSFGSLETQYF.

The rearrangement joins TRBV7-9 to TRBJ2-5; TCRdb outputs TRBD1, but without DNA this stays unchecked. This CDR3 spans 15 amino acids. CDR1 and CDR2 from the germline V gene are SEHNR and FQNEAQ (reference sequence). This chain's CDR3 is CASSPPRSGQETQYF.

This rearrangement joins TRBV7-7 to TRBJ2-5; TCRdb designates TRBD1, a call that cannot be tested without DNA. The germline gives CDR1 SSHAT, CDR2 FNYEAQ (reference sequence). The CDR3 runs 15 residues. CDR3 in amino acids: CASSPRTGGVETQYF.

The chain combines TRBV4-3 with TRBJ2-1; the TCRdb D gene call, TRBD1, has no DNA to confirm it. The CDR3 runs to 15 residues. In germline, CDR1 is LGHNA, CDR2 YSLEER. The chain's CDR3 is CASRLRTGGRNEQFF.

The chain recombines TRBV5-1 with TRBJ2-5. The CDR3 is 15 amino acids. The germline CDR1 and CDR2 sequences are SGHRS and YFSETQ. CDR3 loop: CASSWDTIGRETQYF.

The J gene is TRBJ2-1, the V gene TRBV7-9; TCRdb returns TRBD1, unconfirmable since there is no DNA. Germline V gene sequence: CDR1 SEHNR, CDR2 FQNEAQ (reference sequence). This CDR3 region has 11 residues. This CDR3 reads CASSLGQDGFF.

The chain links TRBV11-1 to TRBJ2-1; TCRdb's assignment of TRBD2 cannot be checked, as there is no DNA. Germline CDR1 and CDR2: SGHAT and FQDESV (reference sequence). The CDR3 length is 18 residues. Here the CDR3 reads CASWEGLQRRPSYNEQFF. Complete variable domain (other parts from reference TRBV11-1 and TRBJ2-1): EAEVAQSPRYKITEKSQAVAFWCDPISGHATLYWYRQILGQGPELLVQFQDESVVDDSQLPKDRFSAERLKGVDSTLKIQPAELGDSAMYLCASWEGLQRRPSYNEQFFGPGTRLTVL.

CDR3 residues: CASSESQGDQYF. The V gene is TRBV10-2, the J gene TRBJ2-5; TCRdb indicates TRBD1, and absent DNA this call remains unverified. This CDR3 region has 12 residues. Germline V lookup: CDR1 WSHSY, CDR2 SAAADI.

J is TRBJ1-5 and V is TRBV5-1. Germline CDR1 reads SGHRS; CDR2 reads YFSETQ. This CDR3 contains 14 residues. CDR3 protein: CASSWGVGNQPQHF. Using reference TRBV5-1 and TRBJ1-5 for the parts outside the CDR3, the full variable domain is KAGVTQTPRYLIKTRGQQVTLSCSPISGHRSVSWYQQTPGQGLQFLFEYFSETQRNKGNFPGRFSGRQFSNSRSEMNVSTLELGDSALYLCASSWGVGNQPQHFGDGTRLSIL.

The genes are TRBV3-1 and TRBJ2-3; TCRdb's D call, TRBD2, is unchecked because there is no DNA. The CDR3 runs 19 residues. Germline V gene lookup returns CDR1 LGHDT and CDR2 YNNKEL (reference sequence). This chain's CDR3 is CASSRGGLAGVFMSDTQYF.

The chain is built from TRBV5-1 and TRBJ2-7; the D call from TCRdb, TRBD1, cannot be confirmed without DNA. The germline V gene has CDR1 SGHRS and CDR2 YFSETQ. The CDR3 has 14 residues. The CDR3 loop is CASSLRQEGYEQYF.

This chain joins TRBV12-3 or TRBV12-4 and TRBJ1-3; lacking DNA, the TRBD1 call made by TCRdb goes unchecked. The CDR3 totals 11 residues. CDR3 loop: CITGYGNTIYF.

The CDR3 spells CASRPTGGGETQYF. The chain uses TRBV6-1 and TRBJ2-5; TCRdb's assignment of TRBD1 cannot be checked, as there is no DNA. Germline V gene sequence: CDR1 MNHNS, CDR2 SASEGT. This CDR3 is built from 14 residues.

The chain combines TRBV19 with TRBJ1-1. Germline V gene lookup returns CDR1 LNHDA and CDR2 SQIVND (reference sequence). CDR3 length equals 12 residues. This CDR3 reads CASSITPSEAFF.

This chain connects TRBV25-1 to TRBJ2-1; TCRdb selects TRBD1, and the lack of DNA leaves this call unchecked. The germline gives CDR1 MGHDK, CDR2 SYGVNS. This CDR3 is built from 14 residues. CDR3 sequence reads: CASIDREVANEQFF.